One sample yielded the 9 T cell receptor beta chains listed below, sequenced in a study of cytomegalovirus exposure and HLA in healthy donors. The PCR had 60 Vbeta and 13 Jbeta primers. Some clones are missing from TCRdb's copy, which holds only in-frame ones; the method was immunoSEQ multiplex PCR. The table includes more than 95,000 clones, about four fifths detected once. Source material: PBMCs. The receptors here all came from a woman in her fifties or sixties in good health and CMV-seropositive.

The chain has TRBV29-1 and TRBJ2-7; 7 bases fit TRBD2. The ends lost 2 bases at V and 5 bases at J; junction bases unmatched: 3. The CDR3 has 12 amino acids. The germline gives CDR1 SQVTM, CDR2 ANQGSEA. CDR3 bases: TGCAGCGTTGAATCCGGGGGGAACGAGCAGTACTTC. Protein: CSVESGGNEQYF.

This clone was found a few times. The chain has TRBV9 and TRBJ2-7; TRBD2 might be the D (5 bases). Germline CDR1 SGDLS, CDR2 YYNGEE. Between the trimmed V and J ends, which lost 0 bases and 2 bases, there was a span of 9 bases. This CDR3 is built from 14 residues. In DNA form, the CDR3 reads TGTGCCAGCAGCGTAGCGGGGAACGCCTACGAGCAGTACTTC. Protein: CASSVAGNAYEQYF.

The chain joins TRBV7-8 to TRBJ1-6; D possibly corresponds to TRBD1 (5 bases). The CDR3 covers 15 residues. Germline CDR1 and CDR2: SGHVS and FQNEAQ. V gave up 5 bases and J gave up 5 bases, with 13 bases separating them. CDR3 bases: TGTGCCAGCAGCCCTGGGGCAGCCAATAATTCACCCCTCCACTTT. Its translation is CASSPGAANNSPLHF.

The gene calls are TRBV7-2 and TRBJ1-6; D possibly corresponds to TRBD1 (5 bases). Germline loops: CDR1 SGHTA, CDR2 FQGNSA. V lost 4 bases to trimming and J lost 0 bases, with 13 bases between them. The CDR3 has 17 residues. DNA of the CDR3: TGTGCCAGCAGCTCTAGTCGGGGGGGCTCCTATAATTCACCCCTCCACTTT. Amino acids: CASSSSRGGSYNSPLHF.

The table lists this clone with a few counts. This chain connects TRBV9 to TRBJ2-3; D perhaps matches TRBD2 (6 bases). Trimming shortened V by 0 bases and J by 2 bases, and 13 bases separated the two germline ends. There are 16 residues in the CDR3. Germline V gene lookup returns CDR1 SGDLS and CDR2 YYNGEE. This CDR3 reads CASSVGASEITDTQYF. The CDR3 nucleotides read TGTGCCAGCAGCGTAGGAGCTAGCGAGATCACAGATACGCAGTATTTT.

The chain employs TRBV7-8 and TRBJ1-6, with 9 bases fitting TRBD1. The CDR3 length is 14 residues. Per the germline V gene, CDR1 is SGHVS and CDR2 is FQNEAQ. With V trimmed by 5 bases and J by 10 bases, 6 bases remained unmatched. DNA for the CDR3: TGTGCCAGCAGCCCGGACAGGGGAAGATCACCCCTCCACTTT. Protein product: CASSPDRGRSPLHF. The full variable domain, with the rest looked up from reference TRBV7-8 and TRBJ1-6, is GAGVSQSPRYKVAKRGQDVALRCDPISGHVSLFWYQQALGQGPEFLTYFQNEAQLDKSGLPSDRFFAERPEGSVSTLKIQRTQQEDSAVYLCASSPDRGRSPLHFGNGTRLTVT.

This clone was counted a single time. This chain connects TRBV6-5 to TRBJ2-1; 8 nucleotides align to TRBD1. Per germline, CDR1 MNHEY and CDR2 SVGAGI. The CDR3 runs to 12 residues. The junction had 6 bases not matched to a gene; V was cut back by 4 bases and J by 13 bases. The CDR3 loop is CASSSFDRGQFF. In nucleotides, the CDR3 is TGTGCCAGCAGTTCCTTCGACAGGGGTCAGTTCTTC.

The rearrangement links TRBV9 to TRBJ2-3; D not certain. Between the trimmed V and J ends, which lost 0 bases and 6 bases, there was a span of 8 bases. This CDR3 comprises 13 residues. Germline CDR1 and CDR2: SGDLS and YYNGEE. CDR3 DNA: TGTGCCAGCAGCGTAGAACTTTTTGATACGCAGTATTTT. As protein: CASSVELFDTQYF.

The chain joins TRBV9 to TRBJ1-2; tentatively, D is TRBD1 (6 bases). V gave up 0 bases and J gave up 4 bases, with 16 bases separating them. This CDR3 spans 16 amino acids. CDR1 and CDR2 (germline): SGDLS, YYNGEE. The CDR3 DNA is TGTGCCAGCAGCGTAGAGGGGGGGGGCTGGAGCTATGGCTACACCTTC. Its translation is CASSVEGGGWSYGYTF. Drawing the rest from reference TRBV9 and TRBJ1-2, the complete variable domain is DSGVTQTPKHLITATGQRVTLRCSPRSGDLSVYWYQQSLDQGLQFLIQYYNGEERAKGNILERFSAQQFPDLHSELNLSSLELGDSALYFCASSVEGGGWSYGYTFGSGTRLTVV.